These T cell receptor beta chains were read from a single sample in a study of shared clonotypes between healthy human individuals. Sequencing was performed with immunoSEQ multiplex PCR; in TCRdb, only in-frame clones are kept and a portion is missing. Among about 2 million clones listed, roughly 95% were seen once. The sequencing sample was made of naive CD8+ T cells sorted from blood. These receptors all come from a man aged 18 to 29 in good health. Each CDR3 is given with its conserved first and last residue. Fields, in order: V gene, clone size, D gene, J gene, CDR3 protein, CDR3 DNA. D genes are given only for firm matches. Clone size is not always given. Where it is, it says once, few, many or a class for expanded clones.

TRBV27	NA	NA	TRBJ2-3	CASSLSVAPHTQYF	TGTGCCAGCAGTTTATCGGTGGCACCTCATACGCAGTATTTT
TRBV5-4	NA	NA	TRBJ2-5	CASSPQGTLETQYF	TGTGCCAGCAGTCCTCAGGGGACACTAGAGACCCAGTACTTC
TRBV6-5	NA	NA	TRBJ2-2	CASSYGGQVGELFF	TGTGCCAGCAGTTACGGGGGGCAGGTCGGGGAGCTGTTTTTT
TRBV30	NA	NA	TRBJ2-3	CAWSMDILVGTDTQYF	TGTGCCTGGAGCATGGACATCTTGGTAGGCACAGATACGCAGTATTTT
TRBV4-3	NA	NA	TRBJ2-1	CASSQDPPGVTYNEQFF	TGCGCCAGCAGCCAAGACCCCCCGGGGGTGACCTACAATGAGCAGTTCTTC
TRBV18	NA	NA	TRBJ1-3	CASSKRLDYLENTIYF	TGTGCCAGCTCAAAACGGCTAGATTACCTTGAAAACACCATATATTTT
TRBV6-5	NA	TRBD1	TRBJ2-1	CTTGVSYNEQFF	TGTACTACAGGGGTCTCATACAATGAGCAGTTCTTC
TRBV9	NA	TRBD1	TRBJ1-4	CASSVSGTDNEKLFF	TGTGCCAGCAGCGTCTCCGGGACAGATAATGAAAAACTGTTTTTT
TRBV6-5	NA	TRBD2	TRBJ2-7	CASSLFSGSSYEQYF	TGTGCCAGCAGTCTCTTTAGCGGGTCTTCCTACGAGCAGTACTTC
TRBV7-9	NA	NA	TRBJ2-7	CASSLPGPSYEQYF	TGTGCCAGCAGCTTACCAGGGCCCTCCTACGAGCAGTACTTC
TRBV5-4	once	NA	TRBJ2-3	CASSLGRPYF	TGTGCCAGCAGCTTGGGACGTCCCTATTTT
TRBV6-5	NA	NA	TRBJ2-7	CASSYSRVGDTYEQYF	TGTGCCAGCAGTTACTCTAGGGTCGGGGATACCTACGAGCAGTACTTC
TRBV7-9	NA	NA	TRBJ2-7	CASSAEREQYF	TGTGCCAGCAGCGCCGAGCGGGAGCAGTACTTC
TRBV18	NA	NA	TRBJ1-3	CASSPPGSSENTIYF	TGTGCCAGCTCACCACCGGGGAGCTCTGAAAACACCATATATTTT
TRBV27	NA	TRBD1	TRBJ2-7	CASSFDRTGSFYEQYF	TGTGCCAGCAGTTTTGACCGGACAGGGAGTTTCTACGAGCAGTACTTC
TRBV6-1	few	NA	TRBJ1-2	CASSGRVDGYTF	TGTGCCAGCAGTGGCAGGGTTGATGGCTACACCTTC
TRBV13	NA	NA	TRBJ2-7	CASRRMESNEQYF	TGTGCCAGCAGACGAATGGAGAGCAACGAGCAGTACTTC
TRBV15	NA	TRBD2	TRBJ2-7	CATSQGRGASYEQYF	TGTGCCACCAGTCAGGGGCGGGGGGCCTCCTACGAGCAGTACTTC
TRBV4-1	NA	NA	TRBJ1-1	CASSHKQENTEAFF	TGCGCCAGCAGCCACAAACAGGAGAACACTGAAGCTTTCTTT
TRBV4-3	once	NA	TRBJ2-7	CASSQELWGDTYEQYF	TGCGCCAGCAGCCAAGAGTTGTGGGGGGACACCTACGAGCAGTACTTC
TRBV9	few	NA	TRBJ1-6	CASSVGSLSYNSPLHF	TGTGCCAGCAGCGTAGGCAGTCTCTCCTATAATTCACCCCTCCACTTT
TRBV7-7	once	NA	TRBJ2-2	CASSLVRSPGELFF	TGTGCTAGCAGCTTAGTTCGTTCGCCCGGGGAGCTGTTTTTT
TRBV7-9	NA	TRBD1	TRBJ2-7	CASSFFPGQGDEQYF	TGTGCCAGCAGCTTTTTTCCGGGACAGGGGGACGAGCAGTACTTC
TRBV27	NA	TRBD1	TRBJ1-2	CASSLTGEGYGYTF	TGTGCCAGCAGTCTGACAGGGGAGGGCTATGGCTACACCTTC
TRBV11-2	NA	TRBD2	TRBJ2-7	CASSLAGGSYEQYF	TGTGCCAGCAGCTTGGCGGGAGGGTCCTACGAGCAGTACTTC
TRBV5-5	once	NA	TRBJ2-7	CASSLAWTAENSEQYF	TGTGCCAGCAGCTTGGCGTGGACAGCCGAAAATTCCGAGCAGTACTTC
TRBV19	NA	NA	TRBJ1-4	CASSQSPPVNEKLFF	TGTGCCAGTAGCCAGTCCCCTCCCGTTAATGAAAAACTGTTTTTT
TRBV6-1	NA	NA	TRBJ2-5	CASSEGLYQETQYF	TGTGCCAGCAGTGAAGGACTGTACCAAGAGACCCAGTACTTC
TRBV1	NA	NA	TRBJ2-1	CTSSQERAAYNEQFF	TGCACCAGCAGCCAGGAGCGGGCGGCGTACAATGAGCAGTTCTTC
TRBV28	NA	NA	TRBJ2-7	CASSFGGVTYEQYF	TGTGCCAGCAGTTTTGGGGGTGTCACCTACGAGCAGTACTTC
TRBV11-2	NA	NA	TRBJ2-5	CASSLAIPPLGVVTQYF	TGTGCCAGCAGCTTAGCTATCCCTCCTCTCGGGGTAGTCACCCAGTACTTC
TRBV4-3	few	NA	TRBJ2-2	CASSQDSGAGGPTGELFF	TGCGCCAGCAGCCAAGATTCTGGGGCGGGTGGTCCAACCGGGGAGCTGTTTTTT
TRBV29-1	NA	TRBD1	TRBJ2-7	CSAGGLQQGAGYEQYF	TGCAGCGCTGGTGGTCTCCAACAGGGGGCAGGGTACGAGCAGTACTTC
TRBV7-9	NA	TRBD2	TRBJ2-1	CASSLTSGMLHNEQFF	TGTGCCAGCAGCTTAACTAGCGGGATGCTACACAATGAGCAGTTCTTC
TRBV10-2	NA	NA	TRBJ1-5	CASRVGEYSNQPQHF	TGCGCCAGCAGGGTGGGCGAGTATAGCAATCAGCCCCAGCATTTT
TRBV4-1	NA	TRBD2	TRBJ2-7	CASSYSGGDYEQYF	TGCGCCAGCAGCTATAGCGGGGGCGACTACGAGCAGTACTTC
TRBV18	NA	TRBD1	TRBJ1-1	CASSPSPGQENTEAFF	TGTGCCAGCTCACCATCACCGGGACAGGAGAACACTGAAGCTTTCTTT
TRBV7-9	NA	TRBD2	TRBJ2-1	CASSLDAGGMYNEQFF	TGTGCCAGCAGCTTAGATGCGGGAGGGATGTACAATGAGCAGTTCTTC
TRBV11-2	NA	NA	TRBJ2-7	CASSLVVWDGAEQYF	TGTGCCAGCAGCTTAGTGGTTTGGGATGGGGCCGAGCAGTACTTC
TRBV5-4	NA	NA	TRBJ2-7	CASSLGAAEQYF	TGTGCCAGCAGCTTGGGTGCTGCCGAGCAGTACTTC
TRBV27	NA	NA	TRBJ2-7	CASSWGPALDEQYF	TGTGCCAGCAGTTGGGGACCGGCTCTAGACGAGCAGTACTTC
TRBV19	NA	NA	TRBJ2-5	CASSIGGQPQETQYF	TGTGCCAGTAGTATAGGAGGGCAGCCCCAGGAGACCCAGTACTTC
TRBV7-9	NA	TRBD2	TRBJ2-1	CASSQTPGLVVNNEQFF	TGTGCCAGCAGCCAGACACCGGGACTAGTAGTCAACAATGAGCAGTTCTTC
TRBV11-3	NA	NA	TRBJ2-2	CASSSGLGAGELFF	TGTGCCAGCAGCTCGGGCCTGGGTGCCGGGGAGCTGTTTTTT
TRBV9	NA	NA	TRBJ2-7	CASSVGTGESYEQYF	TGTGCCAGCAGCGTAGGCACGGGCGAAAGCTACGAGCAGTACTTC
TRBV15	NA	NA	TRBJ1-2	CATSRDEEGTHGYTF	TGTGCCACCAGCAGAGATGAAGAGGGGACCCATGGCTACACCTTC